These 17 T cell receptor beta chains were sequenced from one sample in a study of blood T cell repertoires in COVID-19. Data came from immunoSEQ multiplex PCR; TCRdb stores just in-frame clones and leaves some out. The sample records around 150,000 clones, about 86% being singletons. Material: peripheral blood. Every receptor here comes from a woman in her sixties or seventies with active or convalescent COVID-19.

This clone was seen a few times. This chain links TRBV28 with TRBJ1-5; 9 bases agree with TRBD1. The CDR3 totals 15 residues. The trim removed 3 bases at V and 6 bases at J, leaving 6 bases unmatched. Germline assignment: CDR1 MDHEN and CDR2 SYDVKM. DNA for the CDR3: TGTGCCAGCAGTTTTCGACAGGGGGTGGTTCAGCCCCAGCATTTT. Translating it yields CASSFRQGVVQPQHF.

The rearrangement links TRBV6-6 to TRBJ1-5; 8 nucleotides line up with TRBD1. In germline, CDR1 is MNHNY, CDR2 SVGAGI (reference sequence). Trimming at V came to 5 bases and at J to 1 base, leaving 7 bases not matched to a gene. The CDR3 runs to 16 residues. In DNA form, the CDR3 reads TGTGCCAGCAGTCCTACAGGGGGTGGAAGCAATCAGCCCCAGCATTTT. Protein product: CASSPTGGGSNQPQHF.

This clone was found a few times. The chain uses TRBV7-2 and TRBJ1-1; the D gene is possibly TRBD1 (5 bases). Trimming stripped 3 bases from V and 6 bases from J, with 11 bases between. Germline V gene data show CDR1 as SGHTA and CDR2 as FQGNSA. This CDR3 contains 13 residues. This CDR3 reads CASSFSETAEAFF. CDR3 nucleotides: TGTGCCAGCAGCTTCTCCGAGACAGCTGAAGCTTTCTTT. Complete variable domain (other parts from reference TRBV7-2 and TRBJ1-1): GAGVSQSPSNKVTEKGKDVELRCDPISGHTALYWYRQSLGQGLEFLIYFQGNSAPDKSGLPSDRFSAERTGGSVSTLTIQRTQQEDSAVYLCASSFSETAEAFFGQGTRLTVV.

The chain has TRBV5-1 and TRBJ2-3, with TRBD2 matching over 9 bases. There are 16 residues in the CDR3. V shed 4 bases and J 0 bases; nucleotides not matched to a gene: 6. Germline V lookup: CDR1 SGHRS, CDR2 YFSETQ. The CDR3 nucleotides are TGCGCCAGCAGCCCCCCTAGCGGGGCTAGCACAGATACGCAGTATTTT. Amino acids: CASSPPSGASTDTQYF.

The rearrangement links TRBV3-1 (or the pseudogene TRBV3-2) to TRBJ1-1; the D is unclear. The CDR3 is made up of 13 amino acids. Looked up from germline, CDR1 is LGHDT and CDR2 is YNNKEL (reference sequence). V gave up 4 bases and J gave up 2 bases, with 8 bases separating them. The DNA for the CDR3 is TGTGCCAGCAGCCTTGGCAGAAACACTGAAGCTTTCTTT. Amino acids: CASSLGRNTEAFF.

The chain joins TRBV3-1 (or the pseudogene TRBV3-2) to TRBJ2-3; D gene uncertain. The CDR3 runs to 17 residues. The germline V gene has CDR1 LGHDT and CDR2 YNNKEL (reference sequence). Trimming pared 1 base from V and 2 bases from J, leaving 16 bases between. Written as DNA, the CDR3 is TGTGCCAGCAGCCAAGCCGGGTCCCCTGATCCCACAGATACGCAGTATTTT. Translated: CASSQAGSPDPTDTQYF.

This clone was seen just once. CDR3 DNA sequence: TGTGCCAGCAGTCTCGGACATACCAAAAACATTCAGTACTTC. Translation gives CASSLGHTKNIQYF. J is TRBJ2-4 and V is TRBV28; tentative D call: TRBD1 (5 bases). Germline lookup yields CDR1 MDHEN and CDR2 SYDVKM. The V gene lost 5 bases and the J gene lost 2 bases, with 10 bases spanning the gap. This CDR3 comprises 14 residues.

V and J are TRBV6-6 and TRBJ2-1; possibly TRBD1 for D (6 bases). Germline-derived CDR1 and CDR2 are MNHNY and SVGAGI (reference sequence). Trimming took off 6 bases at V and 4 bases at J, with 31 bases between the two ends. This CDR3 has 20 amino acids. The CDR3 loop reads CASSFASSNRAYPSYNEQFF. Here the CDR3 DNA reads TGTGCCAGCAGCTTTGCTTCTTCAAACAGGGCTTATCCATCGTACAATGAGCAGTTCTTC.

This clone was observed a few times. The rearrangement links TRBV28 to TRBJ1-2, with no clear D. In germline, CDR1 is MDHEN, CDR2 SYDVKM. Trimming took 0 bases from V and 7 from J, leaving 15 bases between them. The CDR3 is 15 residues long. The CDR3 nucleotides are TGTGCCAGCAGTTTATGGGTGCCTGAGGAGGGTGGCTACACCTTC. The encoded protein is CASSLWVPEEGGYTF.

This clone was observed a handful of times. This chain's CDR3 is CASSFGGGPEGSPLHF. CDR3 in DNA: TGCGCCAGCAGCTTTGGGGGGGGCCCCGAAGGATCACCCCTCCACTTT. This sequence joins TRBV5-1 and TRBJ1-6, with D perhaps TRBD1 (6 bases). This CDR3 is 16 amino acids long. V dropped 2 bases and J dropped 10 bases, with 19 bases sitting between them. Germline-derived CDR1 and CDR2 are SGHRS and YFSETQ.

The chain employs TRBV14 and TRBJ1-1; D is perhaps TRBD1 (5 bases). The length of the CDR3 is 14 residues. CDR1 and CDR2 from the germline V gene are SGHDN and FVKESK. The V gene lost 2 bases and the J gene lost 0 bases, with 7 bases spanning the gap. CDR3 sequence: CASSQLQVNTEAFF. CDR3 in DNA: TGTGCCAGCAGCCAATTACAGGTGAACACTGAAGCTTTCTTT.

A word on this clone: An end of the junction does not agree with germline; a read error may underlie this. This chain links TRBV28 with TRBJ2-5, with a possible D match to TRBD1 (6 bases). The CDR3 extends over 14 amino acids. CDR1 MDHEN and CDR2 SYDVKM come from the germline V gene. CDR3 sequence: CASSPRTDQGTQYF. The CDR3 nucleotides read TGTGCCAGCAGTCCCCGGACAGACCAAGGGACCCAGTACTTC.

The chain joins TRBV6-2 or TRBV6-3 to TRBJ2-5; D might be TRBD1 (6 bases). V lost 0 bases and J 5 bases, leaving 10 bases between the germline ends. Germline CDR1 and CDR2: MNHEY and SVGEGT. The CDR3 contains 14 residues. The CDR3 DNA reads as TGTGCCAGCAGTTACTCGCAGGGGCGGGAGACCCAGTACTTC. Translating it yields CASSYSQGRETQYF.

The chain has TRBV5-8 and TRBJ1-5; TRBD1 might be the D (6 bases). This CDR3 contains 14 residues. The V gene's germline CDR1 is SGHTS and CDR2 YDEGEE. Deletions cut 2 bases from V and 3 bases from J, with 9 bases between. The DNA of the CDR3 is TGTGCCAGCAGCTTAGGACAGCTCAATCAGCCCCAGCATTTT. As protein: CASSLGQLNQPQHF.

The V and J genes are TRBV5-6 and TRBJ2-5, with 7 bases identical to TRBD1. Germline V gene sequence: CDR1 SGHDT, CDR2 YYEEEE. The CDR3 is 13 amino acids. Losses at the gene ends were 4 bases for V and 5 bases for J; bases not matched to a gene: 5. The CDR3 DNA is TGTGCCAGCAGCCGTACAGGGGTGGAGACCCAGTACTTC. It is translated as CASSRTGVETQYF.

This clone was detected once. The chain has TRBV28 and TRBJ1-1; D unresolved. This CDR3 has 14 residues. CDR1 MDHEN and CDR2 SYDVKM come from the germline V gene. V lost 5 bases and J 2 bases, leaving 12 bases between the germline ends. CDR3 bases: TGTGCCAGCAGTGGCCGACTCAGAAACACTGAAGCTTTCTTT. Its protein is CASSGRLRNTEAFF.

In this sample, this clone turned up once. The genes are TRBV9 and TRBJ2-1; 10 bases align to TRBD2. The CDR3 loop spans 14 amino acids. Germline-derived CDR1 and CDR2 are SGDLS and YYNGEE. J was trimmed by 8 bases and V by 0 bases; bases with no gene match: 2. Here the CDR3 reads CASSVEGLADEQFF. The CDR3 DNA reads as TGTGCCAGCAGCGTAGAAGGACTAGCGGATGAGCAGTTCTTC.